This T cell receptor beta chain was sequenced in a study of cytomegalovirus exposure and HLA in healthy donors. Study observations and caveats: Immune exposure information available was restricted to CMV serostatus. When the data were analyzed later, several of the most significant clusters appeared to be linked to common viral pathogens. According to an earlier analysis, most TCR beta V segments yielded productive rearrangements about 90% or about 30% of the time.

The CDR3 runs to 17 residues. Per the germline V gene, CDR1 is SGHRS and CDR2 is YFSETQ. With V trimmed by 1 base and J by 4 bases, 13 bases remained unmatched. This clone has a single count. Antigen: not known. This PCR relied on a set of 60 Vbeta primers and 13 Jbeta primers. TCRdb keeps only in-frame clones here, not all; method: immunoSEQ multiplex PCR. Of over 65,000 clones listed, about 80% are singletons. V gene TRBV5-1 combines with J gene TRBJ1-1; 7 positions match TRBD1. This clonotype was sampled from a middle-aged woman in good health and CMV-seronegative. Material for sequencing was PBMCs. The CDR3: CASSLLGGDSFGTEAFF. CDR3 nucleotides: TGCGCCAGCAGCTTGTTAGGGGGCGATTCGTTTGGCACTGAAGCTTTCTTT.